This T cell receptor beta chain stems from a study of PD-1 blockade in classical Hodgkin lymphoma (dated by TCRdb to the early 2020s). About the investigation overall: Nivolumab dosing was 3 mg/kg intravenously every 2 weeks, continuing until either disease progression or unacceptable toxicity. The study used CyTOF and TCR beta sequencing to define a peripheral blood immune signature of response to PD-1 blockade in classical Hodgkin lymphoma. What the study reported, not specific to this receptor: Only a single clinical trial cohort was studied, and what caused the repertoire differences, possibly disease activity or prior therapy, remained undefined. Baseline diversity similar to that of newly diagnosed patients was observed in trial patients achieving complete response, whereas significantly lower diversity was observed in partial responders and progressors. Diversity was lower in patients who began nivolumab less than 1 year after ASCT, so these patients were left out of later analyses to avoid confounding by immune reconstitution. CD4+ but not CD8+ TCR diversity rose significantly by C4D1 (p=0.0027 vs p=0.16), most apparent in complete responders (p=0.02). Newly diagnosed patients were reported to have lower baseline TCR diversity than healthy donors, and relapsed/refractory patients were reported to have lower baseline TCR diversity still.

The intended sense of this specimen's time point label: cycle 4 day 1 (C4D1), after 6 weeks of nivolumab. Relapse after autologous stem cell transplantation had occurred in all trial patients, and cohorts A, B and C were distinguished by prior brentuximab vedotin exposure. The trial cohort comprised more than 55 patients with relapsed/refractory classical Hodgkin lymphoma whose best overall responses were complete response, partial response or progressive disease. Trial patients were treated with single-agent nivolumab in the multi-cohort phase II CheckMate 205 trial. An independent review committee assessed best overall response by applying the 2007 International Working Group response criteria. Trial PBMCs were collected just before the start of nivolumab (C1D1) and during therapy at cycle 2 day 1 and cycle 4 day 1. Peripheral blood was collected in 8 mL Vacutainer Cell Preparation Tubes, from which PBMCs were isolated by centrifugation and then cryopreserved.

As concerns this clone: The target of this receptor is not known. No much larger clonotype is one base removed from it; base qualities were not supplied.

V gives up 0 bases and J gives up 4 bases, and the segment between their germline ends measures 15 bases. The cysteine opens and the phenylalanine closes a CDR3 of 17 amino acids. This entry keeps only the CDR3 DNA: 51 bases, framed from base 1. The germline V gene provides CDR1 SGHDN and CDR2 FVKESK. Genomic DNA was extracted with the Qiagen DNeasy kit from unsorted PBMCs and from negatively selected CD4+ and CD8+ fractions. TCR beta CDR3 regions were subjected to amplification by immunoSEQ multiplex PCR with primers that anneal to V and J segments. A synthetic immune receptor repertoire was used to minimize amplification bias, and any residual bias was removed computationally once sequencing was done. Processing in the source paper ran as follows. Repertoire diversity was quantified as the Shannon entropy index using custom Python scripts. Unsorted, CD4+ and CD8+ repertoires were analyzed separately, except for combined analyses in which CD4+ and CD8+ sequences were merged in silico. Clonal expansion was defined as a frequency increase of at least 2-fold after treatment compared with C1D1, and clones undetected at baseline were assigned a pseudocount of 0.5. Clones with 0 or 1 copy at C1D1 were classified as singleton clones, and clones with 2 or more copies were classified as non-singleton clones. By matching protein sequences in sorted samples from the same patient, clones expanded in unsorted samples were annotated as CD4+, CD8+ or unknown. Wilcoxon tests on paired samples were used to test changes in diversity from C1D1 to C4D1. The immuneACCESS repertoire file appears here via TCRdb, limited to in-frame rearrangements. These files lack a portion of the clones; in checked studies, under half of the deficit traces to unresolved V genes, and the cause of the others is not known. V, J and clone size reflect that table, while D and trimming were determined from the DNA. In all, the sample holds 40,000 to 50,000 clones, and approximately 71% of those were seen once. The ten largest clonotypes hold around 2.4% of the sample.

The chain is encoded by TRBV14 joined to TRBJ2-2; the D gene is perhaps TRBD2, on 5 matching bases. The sample consisted of peripheral blood mononuclear cells (PBMCs), taken before the fourth cycle of nivolumab. The receptor's source is a human donor with classical Hodgkin lymphoma. In nucleotides, the sequence is TGTGCCAGCAGCCAAGAAAAGGGCACGGAGGTCACCGGGGAGCTGTTTTTT. It is translated as CASSQEKGTEVTGELFF.